These T cell receptor beta chains were read from a single sample in a study of graft-versus-host responses after intestinal transplantation. The repertoire was sequenced with immunoSEQ multiplex PCR; TCRdb's copy has only in-frame clones and lacks some. The sample records more than 65,000 clones, around 90% being singletons. The antigens for these receptors are not known. The sample consisted of unstimulated CD8+ T cells sorted from spleen or lymph node cells, taken before transplant. The receptors shown here come from a human donor who was the organ donor for an intestinal transplant. CDR3s include the opening cysteine and the closing phenylalanine or tryptophan. A D gene is named only where the DNA matches it firmly. For some rows the clone size is stated as once, few or many, or as a class when expanded; others skip it.

d_call	j_call	v_call	clone_size	cdr3_nt	cdr3_aa
-	TRBJ2-2	TRBV13	-	TGTGCCAGCAGCCCTGTCGCGGGAAGGAACACCGGGGAGCTGTTTTTT	CASSPVAGRNTGELFF
TRBD2	TRBJ2-1	TRBV4-2	-	TGTGCCAGCAGCCACTATAAGAGTTGGACTAGAAACAGTGAGCAGTTCTTC	CASSHYKSWTRNSEQFF
TRBD1	TRBJ1-6	TRBV7-9	-	TGTGCCAGCAGAACGAGACAGGGAGGCCCCCTCCACTTT	CASRTRQGGPLHF
-	TRBJ1-2	TRBV28	once	TGTGCCAGCAGTTTAGTCGCCCTTGGGTGGAGGAACTATGGCTACACCTTC	CASSLVALGWRNYGYTF
-	TRBJ2-3	TRBV4-1	-	TGCGCCAGCAGCCAAGCGGGTATCAGCACAGATACGCAGTATTTT	CASSQAGISTDTQYF
TRBD1	TRBJ1-6	TRBV4-1	-	TGCGCCAGCAGCCACAGGACAGGGGGCCTTCTTAATTCACCCCTCCACTTT	CASSHRTGGLLNSPLHF
-	TRBJ2-7	TRBV6-1	-	TGTGCCAGCAGCGAGCTAGGGAAGGCCTACGAGCAGTACTTC	CASSELGKAYEQYF
TRBD2	TRBJ2-1	TRBV25-1	-	TGTGCCAGCAGTGATACCTCGGGACTAGCGGCTTACAATGAGCAGTTCTTC	CASSDTSGLAAYNEQFF
TRBD1	TRBJ2-7	TRBV5-6	-	TGTGCCAGCAGCCTTCCCGACAGGGGCCTAACCTACGAGCAGTACTTC	CASSLPDRGLTYEQYF
-	TRBJ2-1	TRBV5-1	-	TGCGCCAGCAGCCTAGGGGGGTTTAATGAGCAGTTCTTC	CASSLGGFNEQFF
-	TRBJ2-4	TRBV2	-	TGTGCCAGCAGTGAACTTTGGTGGGGTGTGACTTTTGGCGGGGTAGCCAAAAACATTCAGTACTTC	CASSELWWGVTFGGVAKNIQYF
-	TRBJ2-5	TRBV11-2	-	TGTGCCAGCAGCTTAGTTAGAGGAGTAGGAGAGACCCAGTACTTC	CASSLVRGVGETQYF
TRBD1	TRBJ2-7	TRBV7-9	-	TGTGCCAGCAGGGCCACAGGGGGCGAGCAGTACTTC	CASRATGGEQYF
-	TRBJ2-7	TRBV27	-	TGTGCCAGCAGTTTATGGGACGGGGAAGGCGAGCAGTACTTC	CASSLWDGEGEQYF
-	TRBJ1-2	TRBV5-6	-	TGTGCCAGCAGCTTTCTGGCGGAGGCTAACTATGGCTACACCTTC	CASSFLAEANYGYTF
-	TRBJ1-4	TRBV18	-	TGTGCCAGCTCACCGGCCGGGTCGGATGAAAAACTGTTTTTT	CASSPAGSDEKLFF
-	TRBJ1-6	TRBV11-2	-	TGTGCCAGCAGCTTCTCAGACTATAATTCACCCCTCCACTTT	CASSFSDYNSPLHF
TRBD1	TRBJ2-3	TRBV7-3	-	TGTGCCAGCAGCTTAGGGGACAGTACAGATACGCAGTATTTT	CASSLGDSTDTQYF
-	TRBJ1-6	TRBV27	-	TGTGCCAGCAGTTTGGGGGGAAGCTCACCCCTCCACTTT	CASSLGGSSPLHF
-	TRBJ2-5	TRBV19	-	TGTGCCAGAGGCTACCGGGACAAGGGAAAAGAGACCCAGTACTTC	CARGYRDKGKETQYF
TRBD2	TRBJ2-1	TRBV11-1	-	TGTGCCAGCAGCAGCCGGGACTATATTAACAATGAGCAGTTCTTC	CASSSRDYINNEQFF
-	TRBJ1-2	TRBV4-1	-	TGCGCCAGCAGCCAAGATCGGCAGGCCGTCAACTATGGCTACACCTTC	CASSQDRQAVNYGYTF
TRBD1	TRBJ2-2	TRBV6-5	-	TGTGCCAGCAGTTACGAGGGGGCGAGCACCGGGGAGCTGTTTTTT	CASSYEGASTGELFF
-	TRBJ2-1	TRBV2	-	TGTGCCCACCCAGGACAGAGCTACAATGAGCAGTTCTTC	CAHPGQSYNEQFF
-	TRBJ2-7	TRBV6-5	-	TGTGCCAGCAGGACCCGACAGGCTCCGGTCTACGAGCAGTACTTC	CASRTRQAPVYEQYF
TRBD2	TRBJ2-7	TRBV4-1	-	TGCGCCAGCAGCCAAACGACTAGCGGCTACGAGCAGTACTTC	CASSQTTSGYEQYF
TRBD2	TRBJ2-5	TRBV7-3	-	TGTGCCAGCAGCTTAAAGACTAGCGGGAGGGCCGGGGATGTGGAGACCCAGTACTTC	CASSLKTSGRAGDVETQYF
TRBD1	TRBJ2-6	TRBV5-1	once	TGCGCCAGCAGCCCCCAGGACAGGGGGCTCTCTGGGGCCAACGTCCTGACTTTC	CASSPQDRGLSGANVLTF
-	TRBJ1-1	TRBV29-1	-	TGCGGAGGGGAGGGCGGTCAAACAACTGAAGCTTTCTTT	CGGEGGQTTEAFF
-	TRBJ1-2	TRBV6-1	-	TGTGCCAGCAGTGAAACGCACCTGGTAGACTATGGCTACACCTTC	CASSETHLVDYGYTF
-	TRBJ2-3	TRBV7-9	-	TGTGCCAGCAGCTTAGTCCCTGGGTTGGGAGATACGCAGTATTTT	CASSLVPGLGDTQYF
-	TRBJ1-2	TRBV6-5	-	TGTGCCAGCAGTGACCCGGGGTCGGGTTATGGCTACACCTTC	CASSDPGSGYGYTF
TRBD2	TRBJ2-5	TRBV6-6	-	TGTGCCAGCAGTACTAACCTAGCGGGAGAGCGGACCCAGTACTTC	CASSTNLAGERTQYF
TRBD2	TRBJ2-5	TRBV7-6	-	TGTGCCAGCAGCTTAGCGACTAGCGGTCTGGAGACCCAGTACTTC	CASSLATSGLETQYF
-	TRBJ1-5	TRBV5-5	-	TGTGCCAGCAGCTTGGGACAGACGGAACAGCCCCAGCATTTT	CASSLGQTEQPQHF
-	TRBJ2-1	TRBV27	-	TGTGCCAGCAGACTCGCTAGAAATGAGCAGTTCTTC	CASRLARNEQFF
-	TRBJ1-4	TRBV7-9	-	TGTGCCAGCAGCTTACAGGGACGGGGTAATGAAAAACTGTTTTTT	CASSLQGRGNEKLFF
TRBD1	TRBJ1-1	TRBV7-2	-	TGTGCCAGCAGCTTAGGAGGGGGCGTTGAAGCTTTCTTT	CASSLGGGVEAFF
-	TRBJ2-7	TRBV7-9	-	TGTGCCAGCAGCTCTAGGCCCCACGAGCAGTACTTC	CASSSRPHEQYF
TRBD1	TRBJ2-1	TRBV7-9	once	TGTGCCAGCAGCGTCGGACAGGGGAGCGACAATGAGCAGTTCTTC	CASSVGQGSDNEQFF
TRBD2	TRBJ2-4	TRBV5-1	-	TGCGCCAGCAGCCCTGGACTAGCGGGGGGTGTCAAAAACATTCAGTACTTC	CASSPGLAGGVKNIQYF
-	TRBJ2-7	TRBV10-3	-	TGTGCCATCAGTGAGCGGGTCTACGAGCAGTACTTC	CAISERVYEQYF
-	TRBJ2-5	TRBV9	-	TGTGCCAGCAGCGGGCGGACTGGGGAAGAGACCCAGTACTTC	CASSGRTGEETQYF
TRBD2	TRBJ2-2	TRBV7-9	once	TGTGCCAGCAGCTTAATGGCGGGGGAGAACACCGGGGAGCTGTTTTTT	CASSLMAGENTGELFF
TRBD1	TRBJ2-7	TRBV9	-	TGTGCCAGCAGCGTTACCGGGACAGGCACGGTCGAGCAGTACTTC	CASSVTGTGTVEQYF